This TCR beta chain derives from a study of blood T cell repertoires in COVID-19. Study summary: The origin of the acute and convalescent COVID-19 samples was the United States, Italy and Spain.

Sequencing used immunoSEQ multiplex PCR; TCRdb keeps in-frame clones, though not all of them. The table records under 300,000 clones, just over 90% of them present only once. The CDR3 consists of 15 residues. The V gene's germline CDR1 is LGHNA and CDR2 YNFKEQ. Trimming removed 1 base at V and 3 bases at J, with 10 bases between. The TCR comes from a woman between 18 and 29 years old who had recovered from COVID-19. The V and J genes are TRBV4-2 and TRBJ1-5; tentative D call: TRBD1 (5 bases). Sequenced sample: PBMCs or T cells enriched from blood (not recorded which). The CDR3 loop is CASSQGSTVNQPQHF. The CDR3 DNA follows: TGTGCCAGCAGCCAAGGGTCGACAGTCAATCAGCCCCAGCATTTT.